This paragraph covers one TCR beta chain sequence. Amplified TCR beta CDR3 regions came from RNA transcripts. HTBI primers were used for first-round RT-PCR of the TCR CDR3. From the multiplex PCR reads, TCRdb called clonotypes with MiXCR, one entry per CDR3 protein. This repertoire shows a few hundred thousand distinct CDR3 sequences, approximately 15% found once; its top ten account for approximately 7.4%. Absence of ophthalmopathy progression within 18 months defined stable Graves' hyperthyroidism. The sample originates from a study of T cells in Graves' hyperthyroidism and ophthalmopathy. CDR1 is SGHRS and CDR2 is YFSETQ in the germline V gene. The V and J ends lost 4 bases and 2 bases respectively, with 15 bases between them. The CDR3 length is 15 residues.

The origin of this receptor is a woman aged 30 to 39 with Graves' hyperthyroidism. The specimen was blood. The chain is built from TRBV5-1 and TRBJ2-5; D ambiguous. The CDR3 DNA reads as TGCGCCAGCAGCGACTCTTTACAGCTACAAGAGACCCAGTACTTC. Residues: CASSDSLQLQETQYF.